The next 8 T cell receptor beta chains were all read from a single sample in a study of beta chain features in type 1 diabetes (dated by TCRdb to 2016 to 2019). Summary of the overall study and its limitations: Type 1 diabetes patients showed a moderate but significant shortening of TCRB CDR3 length in all four CD4+ subsets.

Library preparation employed the immunoSEQ multiplex PCR assay. All of the isolated RNA was reverse transcribed with the High Capacity cDNA Reverse Transcription Kit, so expressed TCRB transcripts were sequenced. Not all clones reach the TCRdb copy of this immuneACCESS table, which keeps in-frame sequences only. Checked studies attribute under half of the gap to unresolved V genes and leave the rest unexplained. This sample holds approximately 260,000 clones; around 21% were observed only once. The ten biggest clones cover 0.028% of the sample. No antigen has been identified for these receptors. The specimen was naive CD4+ T cells from blood. The label giving this sample's cell subset or site can be read as: true naive CD4+ T cells. Every receptor here comes from a woman in her thirties or forties with type 1 diabetes.

This clone has just a few counts. This chain links TRBV11-1 with TRBJ1-2; D might be TRBD1 (5 bases). V lost 5 bases, J lost 0 bases, and 10 bases lay in between. CDR3 size: 14 residues. Germline CDR1 SGHAT, CDR2 FQDESV (reference sequence). CDR3 protein: CASSPTDANYGYTF. CDR3 sequence (DNA): TGTGCCAGCAGCCCGACAGACGCTAACTATGGCTACACCTTC.

In this sample, this clone turned up a few times. The rearrangement joins TRBV25-1 to TRBJ1-2; D remains ambiguous. This CDR3 has 13 residues. Germline assignment: CDR1 MGHDK and CDR2 SYGVNS. Trimming removed 3 bases at V and 4 bases at J, with 9 bases between. CDR3 DNA: TGTGCCAGCAGTGACCCCCCTGTCTATGGCTACACCTTC. Protein: CASSDPPVYGYTF.

This clone was seen a few times. The chain joins TRBV18 to TRBJ1-2; 9 nucleotides line up with TRBD1. Germline CDR1 and CDR2: KGHSH and LQKENI. CDR3 length: 14 residues. The V segment lost 4 bases and the J segment 3 bases; nucleotides outside the gene matches: 3. The CDR3 sequence: CASSLQGADYGYTF. CDR3 DNA: TGTGCCAGCTCACTACAGGGGGCTGACTATGGCTACACCTTC. Combining the CDR3 with reference TRBV18 and TRBJ1-2 gives the whole variable domain NAGVMQNPRHLVRRRGQEARLRCSPMKGHSHVYWYRQLPEEGLKFMVYLQKENIIDESGMPKERFSAEFPKEGPSILRIQQVVRGDSAAYFCASSLQGADYGYTFGSGTRLTVV.

This chain links TRBV9 with TRBJ1-1, with 7 nucleotides matching TRBD1. The CDR3 covers 15 residues. Germline trimming cut 3 bases from V and 1 base from J; bases unmatched to any gene: 6. Germline V CDR1 and CDR2: SGDLS, YYNGEE. Here the CDR3 DNA reads TGTGCCAGCAGCGCCGGACAGGCCGGGAACACTGAAGCTTTCTTT. Translating gives CASSAGQAGNTEAFF. Based on the CDR3 plus reference TRBV9 and TRBJ1-1, the full variable domain is DSGVTQTPKHLITATGQRVTLRCSPRSGDLSVYWYQQSLDQGLQFLIQYYNGEERAKGNILERFSAQQFPDLHSELNLSSLELGDSALYFCASSAGQAGNTEAFFGQGTRLTVV.

This clone has a handful of counts. This CDR3 is also generated by other DNA sequences in the sample. This chain joins TRBV30 and TRBJ1-5; tentative D call: TRBD1 (5 bases). The V end was cut by 2 bases, the J end by 5 bases, with 10 bases between. The CDR3 sequence is 13 residues long. Germline values: CDR1 GTSNPN, CDR2 SVGIG (reference sequence). The CDR3 spells CAWSRGIDQPQHF. In DNA, the CDR3 is TGTGCCTGGAGTCGGGGGATAGATCAGCCCCAGCATTTT. Based on the CDR3 plus reference TRBV30 and TRBJ1-5, the full variable domain is SQTIHQWPATLVQPVGSPLSLECTVEGTSNPNLYWYRQAAGRGLQLLFYSVGIGQISSEVPQNLSASRPQDRQFILSSKKLLLSDSGFYLCAWSRGIDQPQHFGDGTRLSIL.

The J gene is TRBJ1-5, the V gene TRBV28; maybe TRBD1 (5 bases). This CDR3 is built from 15 residues. The germline gives CDR1 MDHEN, CDR2 SYDVKM. Trimming cost V 3 bases and J 4 bases, with 13 bases left between them. DNA for the CDR3: TGTGCCAGCAGTTTGAGAACAGGAGAAAATCAGCCCCAGCATTTT. This gives the protein CASSLRTGENQPQHF.

J is TRBJ1-5 and V is TRBV19, with unresolved D. Per germline, CDR1 LNHDA and CDR2 SQIVND (reference sequence). V was pared by 5 bases and J by 4 bases, with 6 bases between. CDR3 size: 12 residues. The CDR3: CASSVQNQPQHF. For the CDR3, the DNA is TGTGCCAGTAGTGTCCAGAATCAGCCCCAGCATTTT.

The chain is built from TRBV14 and TRBJ1-5; no clear D. Deletions cut 5 bases from V and 3 bases from J, with 8 bases between. The CDR3 totals 13 residues. Germline V gives CDR1 SGHDN, CDR2 FVKESK. In DNA, the CDR3 is TGTGCCAGCAGCGAGGGCTTCAATCAGCCCCAGCATTTT. Residues: CASSEGFNQPQHF.